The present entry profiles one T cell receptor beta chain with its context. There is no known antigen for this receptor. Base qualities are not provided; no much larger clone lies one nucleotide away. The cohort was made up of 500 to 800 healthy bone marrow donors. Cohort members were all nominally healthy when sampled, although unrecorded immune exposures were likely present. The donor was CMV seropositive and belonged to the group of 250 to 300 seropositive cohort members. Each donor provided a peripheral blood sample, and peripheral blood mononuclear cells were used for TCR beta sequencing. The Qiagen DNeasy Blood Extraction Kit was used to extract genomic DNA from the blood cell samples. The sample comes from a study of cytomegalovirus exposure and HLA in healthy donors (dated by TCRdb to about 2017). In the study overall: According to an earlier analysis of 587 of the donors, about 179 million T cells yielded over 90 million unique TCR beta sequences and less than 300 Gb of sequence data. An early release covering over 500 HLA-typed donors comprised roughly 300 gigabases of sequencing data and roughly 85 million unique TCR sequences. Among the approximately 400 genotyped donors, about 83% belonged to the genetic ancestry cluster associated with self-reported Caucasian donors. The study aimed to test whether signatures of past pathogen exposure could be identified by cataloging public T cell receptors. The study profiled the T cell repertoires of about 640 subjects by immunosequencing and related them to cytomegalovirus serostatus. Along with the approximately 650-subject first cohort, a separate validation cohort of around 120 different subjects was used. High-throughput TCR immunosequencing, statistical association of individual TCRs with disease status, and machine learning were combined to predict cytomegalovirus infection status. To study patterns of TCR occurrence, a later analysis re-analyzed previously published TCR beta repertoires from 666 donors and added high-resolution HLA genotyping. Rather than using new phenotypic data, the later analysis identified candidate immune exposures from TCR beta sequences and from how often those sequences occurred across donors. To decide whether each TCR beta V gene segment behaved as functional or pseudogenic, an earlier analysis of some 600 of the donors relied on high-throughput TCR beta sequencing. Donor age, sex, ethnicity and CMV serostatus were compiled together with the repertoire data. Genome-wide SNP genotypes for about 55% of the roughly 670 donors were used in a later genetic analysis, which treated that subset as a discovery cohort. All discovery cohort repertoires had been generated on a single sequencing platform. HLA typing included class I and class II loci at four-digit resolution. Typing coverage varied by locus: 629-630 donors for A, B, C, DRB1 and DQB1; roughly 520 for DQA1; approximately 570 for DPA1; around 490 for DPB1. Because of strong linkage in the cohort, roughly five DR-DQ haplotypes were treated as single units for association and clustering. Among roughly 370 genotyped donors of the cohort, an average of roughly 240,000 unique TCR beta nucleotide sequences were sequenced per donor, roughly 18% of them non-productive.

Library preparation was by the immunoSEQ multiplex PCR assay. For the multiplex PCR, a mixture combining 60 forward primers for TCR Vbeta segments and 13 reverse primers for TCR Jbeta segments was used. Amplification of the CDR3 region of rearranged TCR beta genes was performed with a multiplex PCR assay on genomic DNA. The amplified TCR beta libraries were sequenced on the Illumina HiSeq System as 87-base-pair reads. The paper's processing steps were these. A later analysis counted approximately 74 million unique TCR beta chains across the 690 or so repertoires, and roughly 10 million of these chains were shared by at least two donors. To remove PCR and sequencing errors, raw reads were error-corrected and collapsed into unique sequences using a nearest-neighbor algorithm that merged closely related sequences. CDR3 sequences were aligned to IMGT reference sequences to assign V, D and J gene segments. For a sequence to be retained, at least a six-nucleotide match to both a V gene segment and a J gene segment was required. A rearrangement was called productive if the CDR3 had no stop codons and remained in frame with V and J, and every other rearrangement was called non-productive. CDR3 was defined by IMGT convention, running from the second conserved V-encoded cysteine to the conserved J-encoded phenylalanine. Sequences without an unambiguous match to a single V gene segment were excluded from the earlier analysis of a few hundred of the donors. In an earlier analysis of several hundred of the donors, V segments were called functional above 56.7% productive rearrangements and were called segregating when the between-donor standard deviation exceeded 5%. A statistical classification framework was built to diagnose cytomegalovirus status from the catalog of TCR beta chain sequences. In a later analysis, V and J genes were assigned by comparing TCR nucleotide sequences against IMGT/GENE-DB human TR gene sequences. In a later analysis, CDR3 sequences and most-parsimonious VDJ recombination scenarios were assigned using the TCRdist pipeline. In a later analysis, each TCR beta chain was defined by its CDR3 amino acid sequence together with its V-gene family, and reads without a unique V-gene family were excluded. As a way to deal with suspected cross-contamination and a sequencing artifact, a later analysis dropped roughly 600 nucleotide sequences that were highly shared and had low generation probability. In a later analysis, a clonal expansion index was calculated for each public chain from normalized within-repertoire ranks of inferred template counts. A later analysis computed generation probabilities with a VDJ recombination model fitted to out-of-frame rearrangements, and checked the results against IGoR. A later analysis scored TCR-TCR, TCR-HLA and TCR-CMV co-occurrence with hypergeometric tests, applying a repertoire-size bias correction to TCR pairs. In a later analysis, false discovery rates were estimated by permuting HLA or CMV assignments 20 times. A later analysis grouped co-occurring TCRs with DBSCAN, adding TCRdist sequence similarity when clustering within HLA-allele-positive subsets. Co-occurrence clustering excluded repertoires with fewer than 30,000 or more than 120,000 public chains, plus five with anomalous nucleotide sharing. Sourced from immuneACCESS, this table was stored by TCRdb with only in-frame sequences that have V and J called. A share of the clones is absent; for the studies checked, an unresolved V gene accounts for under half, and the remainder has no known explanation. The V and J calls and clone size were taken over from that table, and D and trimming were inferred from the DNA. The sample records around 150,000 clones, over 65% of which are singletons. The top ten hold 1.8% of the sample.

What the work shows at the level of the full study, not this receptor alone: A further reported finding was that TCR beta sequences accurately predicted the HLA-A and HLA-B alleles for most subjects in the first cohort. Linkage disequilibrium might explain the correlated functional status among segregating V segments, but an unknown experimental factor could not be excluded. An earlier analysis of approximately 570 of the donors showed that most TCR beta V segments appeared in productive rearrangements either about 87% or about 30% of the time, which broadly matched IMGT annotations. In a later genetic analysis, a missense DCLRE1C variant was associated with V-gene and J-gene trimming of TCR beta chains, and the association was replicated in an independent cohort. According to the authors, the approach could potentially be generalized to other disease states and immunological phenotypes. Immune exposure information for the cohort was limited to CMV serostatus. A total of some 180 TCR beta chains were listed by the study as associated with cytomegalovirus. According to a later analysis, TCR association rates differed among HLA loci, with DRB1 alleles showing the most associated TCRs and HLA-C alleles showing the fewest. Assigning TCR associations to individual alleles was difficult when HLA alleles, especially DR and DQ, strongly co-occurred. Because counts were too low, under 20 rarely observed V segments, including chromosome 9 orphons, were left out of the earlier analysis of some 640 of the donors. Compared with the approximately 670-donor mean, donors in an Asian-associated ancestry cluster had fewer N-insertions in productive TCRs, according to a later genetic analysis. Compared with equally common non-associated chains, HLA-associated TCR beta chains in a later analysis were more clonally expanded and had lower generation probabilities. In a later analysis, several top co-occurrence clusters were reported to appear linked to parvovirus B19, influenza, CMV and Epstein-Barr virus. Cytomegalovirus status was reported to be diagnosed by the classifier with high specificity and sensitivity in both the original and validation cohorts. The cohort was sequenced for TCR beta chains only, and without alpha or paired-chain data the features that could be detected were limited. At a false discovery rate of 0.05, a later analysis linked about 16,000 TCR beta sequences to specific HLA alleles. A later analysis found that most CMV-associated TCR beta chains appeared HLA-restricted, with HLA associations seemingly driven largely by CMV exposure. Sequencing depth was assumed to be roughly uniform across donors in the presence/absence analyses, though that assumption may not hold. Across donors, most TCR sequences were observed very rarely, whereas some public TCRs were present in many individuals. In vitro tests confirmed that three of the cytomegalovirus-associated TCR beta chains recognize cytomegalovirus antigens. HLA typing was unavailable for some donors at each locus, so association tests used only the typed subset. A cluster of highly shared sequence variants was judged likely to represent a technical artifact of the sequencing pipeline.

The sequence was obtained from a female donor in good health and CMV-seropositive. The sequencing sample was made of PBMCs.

The CDR3 has the sequence CASSLAPRVSYEQYF. The DNA is as follows: TGCGCCAGCAGCTTGGCCCCCAGGGTCTCCTACGAGCAGTACTTC. The sequence is built from TRBV5-1 and TRBJ2-7; TRBD1 is perhaps the D gene, given 5 matching bases. Trimming costs V 0 bases and J 0 bases, and their ends lie 10 bases apart. The CDR3 numbers 15 residues from cysteine through phenylalanine. The kept DNA is CDR3 alone, 45 bases in frame from the first base. CDR1 and CDR2, per the germline V gene, are SGHRS and YFSETQ. Full variable domain (CDR3 extended with the reference TRBV5-1 and TRBJ2-7 proteins): KAGVTQTPRYLIKTRGQQVTLSCSPISGHRSVSWYQQTPGQGLQFLFEYFSETQRNKGNFPGRFSGRQFSNSRSEMNVSTLELGDSALYLCASSLAPRVSYEQYFGPGTRLTVT.